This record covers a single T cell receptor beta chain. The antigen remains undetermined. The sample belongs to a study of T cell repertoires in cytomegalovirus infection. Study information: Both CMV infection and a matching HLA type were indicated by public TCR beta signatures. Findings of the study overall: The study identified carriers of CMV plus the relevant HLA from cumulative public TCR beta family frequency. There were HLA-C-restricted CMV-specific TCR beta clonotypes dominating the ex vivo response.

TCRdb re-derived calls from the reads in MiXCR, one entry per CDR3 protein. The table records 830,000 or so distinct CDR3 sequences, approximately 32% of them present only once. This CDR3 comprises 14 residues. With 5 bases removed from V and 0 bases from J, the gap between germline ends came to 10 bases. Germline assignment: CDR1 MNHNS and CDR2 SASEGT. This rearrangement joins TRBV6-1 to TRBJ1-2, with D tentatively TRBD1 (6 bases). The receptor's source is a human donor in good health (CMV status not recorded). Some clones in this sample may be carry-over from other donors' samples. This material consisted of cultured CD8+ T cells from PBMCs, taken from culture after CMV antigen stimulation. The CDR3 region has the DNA TGTGCCAGCAGTCAGGGGACATCTAACTATGGCTACACCTTC. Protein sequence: CASSQGTSNYGYTF.